Following are 5 T cell receptor beta chains from one sample sequenced in a study of PD-1 blockade in classical Hodgkin lymphoma. Libraries were prepared by immunoSEQ multiplex PCR; TCRdb keeps only in-frame clonotypes and omits some of them. The sample consists of about 27,000 clones, 85% to 90% of them appearing once. All trial patients relapsed after autologous stem cell transplantation. The CD8+ T cells came from thawed PBMCs through magnetic negative selection. Specimen: CD8+ T cells from blood, collected at baseline. The receptors stem from a human donor with classical Hodgkin lymphoma.

CDR3 in DNA: TGCGCCAGCAGCGAAGCGGGAGGGCCGAGCTCCTACAATGAGCAGTTCTTC. Its translation is CASSEAGGPSSYNEQFF. The chain joins TRBV5-1 to TRBJ2-1; TRBD2 matches at 10 bases. CDR1 and CDR2 from the germline V gene are SGHRS and YFSETQ. J was trimmed by 0 bases and V by 4 bases; bases with no gene match: 7. The CDR3 is made up of 17 amino acids.

The chain employs TRBV6-5 and TRBJ2-7, with D uncertain. CDR3 size: 13 residues. The germline gives CDR1 MNHEY, CDR2 SVGAGI. Trimming left V 0 bases short and J 4 bases short, with 7 bases between. The CDR3 bases are TGTGCCAGCAGTTACTCGACGGGTTACGAGCAGTACTTC. Its protein is CASSYSTGYEQYF.

Concerning this clone itself: Other DNA sequences in the same sample also yield this CDR3. The rearrangement uses TRBV27 and TRBJ2-7; D is uncertain. Per the germline V gene, CDR1 is MNHEY and CDR2 is SMNVEV (reference sequence). This CDR3 has 11 residues. Trimming cost V 4 bases and J 3 bases, with 4 bases left between them. The CDR3, as DNA: TGTGCCAGCAGTTCGGGCTACGAGCAGTACTTC. Translated, it gives CASSSGYEQYF.

The V gene is TRBV27, the J gene TRBJ2-7; D might be TRBD1 or TRBD2, each matching 5 bases. Germline V CDR1 and CDR2: MNHEY, SMNVEV (reference sequence). This CDR3 spans 15 amino acids. Between the trimmed V and J ends, which lost 2 bases and 3 bases, there was a span of 14 bases. CDR3 sequence (DNA): TGTGCCAGCAGTTTAGGGACGGCTAATAACTACGAGCAGTACTTC. This sequence encodes CASSLGTANNYEQYF.

This clone was observed once. This chain joins TRBV5-1 and TRBJ2-7, with 7 bases fitting TRBD2. CDR3 length: 16 residues. The germline gives CDR1 SGHRS, CDR2 YFSETQ. The trim removed 2 bases at V and 3 bases at J, leaving 11 bases unmatched. CDR3 nucleotides: TGCGCCAGCAGCTTAGAGGTGGCGGGAGTTAACTACGAGCAGTACTTC. Its protein is CASSLEVAGVNYEQYF.